Shown below are 21 T cell receptor beta chains from a single sample sequenced in a study of T cells in localized non-small cell lung cancer. Here immunoSEQ multiplex PCR was the method, and the copy in TCRdb shows in-frame clones only, minus some. In the table there are under 45,000 clones, around 83% of which are singletons. Source: PBMCs, taken before any cancer treatment. These receptors were collected from a man between 35 and 75 years old with stage II lung adenocarcinoma.

V and J are TRBV5-1 and TRBJ2-2; D is undetermined. The CDR3 is 14 residues long. The V and J ends lost 4 bases and 4 bases respectively, with 11 bases between them. Looked up from germline, CDR1 is SGHRS and CDR2 is YFSETQ. CDR3 coding DNA: TGCGCCAGCAGCCCCCTTACTACCACCGGGGAGCTGTTTTTT. Translated: CASSPLTTTGELFF.

There are a few counts of this clone. The chain carries TRBV27 and TRBJ1-6; D might be TRBD1 (5 bases). Germline-derived CDR1 and CDR2 are MNHEY and SMNVEV (reference sequence). The CDR3 extends over 14 amino acids. Trimming pared 2 bases from V and 8 bases from J, leaving 10 bases between. CDR3 sequence: CASSLQGWDSPLHF. The DNA of the CDR3 is TGTGCCAGCAGTTTACAGGGTTGGGATTCACCCCTCCACTTT.

This clone was detected only a few times. This chain connects TRBV6-6 to TRBJ1-4, with D tentatively TRBD1 (5 bases). CDR1 is MNHNY and CDR2 is SVGAGI in the germline V gene (reference sequence). The V gene lost 5 bases and the J gene lost 8 bases, with 9 bases spanning the gap. This CDR3 contains 12 residues. CDR3 amino acids: CASSQGSEKLFF. The CDR3 DNA reads TGTGCCAGCAGTCAGGGATCGGAAAAACTGTTTTTT.

The genes are TRBV9 and TRBJ2-3; D is undetermined. Trimming left V 0 bases short and J 2 bases short, with 7 bases between. Germline assignment: CDR1 SGDLS and CDR2 YYNGEE. CDR3 length: 14 amino acids. In DNA, the CDR3 is TGTGCCAGCAGCGTAGAAGGGTACACAGATACGCAGTATTTT. It translates to CASSVEGYTDTQYF.

This chain uses TRBV9 with TRBJ2-5; 7 nucleotides agree with TRBD1. The CDR3 is made up of 14 amino acids. Looked up from germline, CDR1 is SGDLS and CDR2 is YYNGEE. With V trimmed by 4 bases and J by 4 bases, 7 bases remained unmatched. The DNA for the CDR3 is TGTGCCAGCAGCTTAAGACAGGGAGCAGAGACCCAGTACTTC. It encodes CASSLRQGAETQYF.

J is TRBJ2-2 and V is TRBV7-2, with D unclear. Trimming cost V 5 bases and J 0 bases, with 7 bases left between them. From germline, CDR1 is SGHTA and CDR2 FQGNSA. The CDR3 totals 14 residues. CDR3 loop: CASSRKANTGELFF. The CDR3 region has the DNA TGTGCCAGCAGCCGGAAAGCGAACACCGGGGAGCTGTTTTTT.

The genes are TRBV7-9 and TRBJ1-1; TRBD1 is a possible D gene (5 bases). This CDR3 region has 15 residues. V lost 5 bases and J 0 bases, leaving 13 bases between the germline ends. Germline V gene lookup returns CDR1 SEHNR and CDR2 FQNEAQ (reference sequence). As DNA, the CDR3 is TGTGCCAGCAGCCAGACAGAAAAGATGAACACTGAAGCTTTCTTT. It yields the protein CASSQTEKMNTEAFF.

The rearrangement uses TRBV7-9 and TRBJ1-1, with D uncertain. Germline V lookup: CDR1 SEHNR, CDR2 FQNEAQ (reference sequence). This CDR3 has 12 residues. Deletions cut 5 bases from V and 4 bases from J, with 8 bases between. In nucleotides, the CDR3 is TGTGCCAGCAGCCCGGAGGGCACTGAAGCTTTCTTT. Its protein is CASSPEGTEAFF.

This rearrangement joins TRBV6-5 to TRBJ2-5; D perhaps matches TRBD2 (5 bases). From germline, CDR1 is MNHEY and CDR2 SVGAGI. V lost 6 bases, J lost 1 base, and 9 bases lay in between. The CDR3 extends over 13 amino acids. The CDR3 spells CASSLRAQETQYF. CDR3 sequence (DNA): TGTGCCAGCAGCCTGAGGGCCCAAGAGACCCAGTACTTC.

This CDR3 reads CASSLSGARLSYEQYF. Written as DNA, the CDR3 is TGTGCCAGCAGCTTATCGGGGGCTCGCCTCTCCTACGAGCAGTACTTC. The chain has TRBV11-3 and TRBJ2-7, with D possibly called TRBD1 or TRBD2 (6 bases each). CDR1 and CDR2 (germline): SGHNT, YENEEA. V was shortened by 2 bases and J by 0 bases, with 14 bases between the two germline ends. The CDR3 is made up of 16 amino acids.

This rearrangement joins TRBV19 to TRBJ2-5; D may be TRBD1 (5 bases). The J call could be wrong; TRBJ2-7 is a better fit for the DNA end. CDR3 length: 13 amino acids. Germline V lookup: CDR1 LNHDA, CDR2 SQIVND (reference sequence). In DNA form, the CDR3 reads TGTGCCAGTAGTATTTACGGACAATCCGAGCAGTACTTC. As protein: CASSIYGQSEQYF.

The chain carries TRBV28 and TRBJ2-7, with 12 positions matching TRBD2. The CDR3 is 18 amino acids. CDR1 and CDR2 from the germline V gene are MDHEN and SYDVKM. V gave up 3 bases and J gave up 1 base; unmatched junction bases: 10. As DNA, the CDR3 is TGTGCCAGCAGTTTTGGCCCTAGCGGGAGGGAATCTTCCTACGAGCAGTACTTC. Translating gives CASSFGPSGRESSYEQYF. The full variable domain, rest sourced from reference TRBV28 and TRBJ2-7, is DVKVTQSSRYLVKRTGEKVFLECVQDMDHENMFWYRQDPGLGLRLIYFSYDVKMKEKGDIPEGYSVSREKKERFSLILESASTNQTSMYLCASSFGPSGRESSYEQYFGPGTRLTVT.

The chain combines TRBV19 with TRBJ2-7, with D possibly matching TRBD1 (6 bases). The CDR3 extends over 15 amino acids. Germline V gene sequence: CDR1 LNHDA, CDR2 SQIVND (reference sequence). V lost 6 bases, J lost 4 bases, and 19 bases lay in between. The CDR3 spells CASSPRGSLGYEQYF. The CDR3 DNA reads as TGTGCCAGTAGCCCCAGGGGTTCTCTAGGGTACGAGCAGTACTTC.

The rearrangement links TRBV27 to TRBJ2-1, with TRBD2 matching over 11 bases. The CDR3 is 15 residues long. Trimming removed 6 bases from V and 2 bases from J; junction bases left unmatched: 3. The germline gives CDR1 MNHEY, CDR2 SMNVEV (reference sequence). CDR3 DNA sequence: TGTGCCAGCAGACTAGCGGGGGTTACCTACAATGAGCAGTTCTTC. It translates to CASRLAGVTYNEQFF.

This chain uses TRBV5-6 with TRBJ1-2, with a possible D match to TRBD1 (5 bases). Germline CDR1 and CDR2: SGHDT and YYEEEE. The CDR3 is made up of 15 amino acids. Between the trimmed V and J ends, which lost 0 bases and 4 bases, there was a span of 13 bases. Here the CDR3 DNA reads TGTGCCAGCAGCTTGGCCGGAGGGGCGGTCTATGGCTACACCTTC. Translation: CASSLAGGAVYGYTF.

The sample holds a few counts of this clone. The junction differs from germline at one of its ends, possibly a read error. The CDR3 is CASSGQYIEQFF. In DNA, the CDR3 is TGTGCCAGCAGTGGACAGTACATTGAGCAGTTCTTC. The V call is TRBV2, the J call TRBJ2-1; perhaps TRBD1 as D (5 bases). Germline CDR1 is SNHLY and CDR2 is FYNNEI. CDR3 length: 12 residues.

The sample holds a few counts of this clone. V usage is TRBV14 and J usage is TRBJ2-3; D not certain. The V and J ends lost 0 bases and 5 bases respectively, with 6 bases between them. This CDR3 spans 13 amino acids. Germline CDR1 SGHDN, CDR2 FVKESK. The CDR3, as DNA: TGTGCCAGCAGCCAAGATTTAGGAGATACGCAGTATTTT. Its protein is CASSQDLGDTQYF.

This clone was seen a single time. This chain uses TRBV21-1 with TRBJ2-4; the table's D gene call, TRBD1, was not cross checked with the DNA. TRBV21-1 counts as a pseudogene. The CDR3 sequence is 16 residues long. In nucleotides, the CDR3 is TGTGCCAGCAGCTTCCGTGCGACTCAAGGGGCAAACATTCAGTACTTC. Translating it yields CASSFRATQGANIQYF.

This clone was counted a few times. The genes are TRBV15 and TRBJ2-1; 9 bases agree with TRBD2. V trimming: 0 bases; J trimming: 7 bases; junction bases outside the gene matches: 10. CDR3 length equals 17 residues. The germline V gene has CDR1 LNHNV and CDR2 YYDKDF (reference sequence). In DNA, the CDR3 is TGTGCCACCAGCAGAGATCTGCGGGAGGGCCATATTAATGAGCAGTTCTTC. Amino acid sequence: CATSRDLREGHINEQFF.

The genes are TRBV6-1 and TRBJ2-7; no reliable D call. Per the germline V gene, CDR1 is MNHNS and CDR2 is SASEGT. The CDR3 sequence is 15 residues long. V dropped 6 bases and J dropped 0 bases, with 15 bases sitting between them. The CDR3 DNA is TGTGCCAGCAGGGCCCTAGATCTAGGCTCCTACGAGCAGTACTTC. It specifies CASRALDLGSYEQYF.

V is TRBV6-1 and J is TRBJ1-1; D gene uncertain. V shed 6 bases and J shed 1 base, with 15 bases lying between them. The CDR3 totals 15 residues. Germline values: CDR1 MNHNS, CDR2 SASEGT. As DNA, the CDR3 is TGTGCCAGCAGGCCCCGGGAAGGATCGAACACTGAAGCTTTCTTT. Residues: CASRPREGSNTEAFF.